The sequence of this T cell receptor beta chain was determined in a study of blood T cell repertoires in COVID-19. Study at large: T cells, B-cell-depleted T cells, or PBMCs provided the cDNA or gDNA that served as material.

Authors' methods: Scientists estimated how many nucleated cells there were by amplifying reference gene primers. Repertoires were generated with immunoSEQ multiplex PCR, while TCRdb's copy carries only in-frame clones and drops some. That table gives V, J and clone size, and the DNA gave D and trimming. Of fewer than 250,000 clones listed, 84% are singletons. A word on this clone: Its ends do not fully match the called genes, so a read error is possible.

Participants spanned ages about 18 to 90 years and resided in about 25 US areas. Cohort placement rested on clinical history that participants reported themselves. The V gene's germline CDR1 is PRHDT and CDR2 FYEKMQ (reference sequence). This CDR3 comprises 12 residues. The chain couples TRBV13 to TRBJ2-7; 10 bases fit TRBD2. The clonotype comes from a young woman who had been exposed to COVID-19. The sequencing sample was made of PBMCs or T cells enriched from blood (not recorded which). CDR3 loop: CASSFDTSGADF. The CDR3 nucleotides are TGTGCCAGCAGCTTCGATACTAGCGGGGCCGACTTC.